These 8 T cell receptor beta chains were sequenced from one sample in a study of beta chain features in type 1 diabetes. Every isolated RNA sample was fully reverse transcribed, so sequencing captured expressed TCRB transcripts. Here immunoSEQ multiplex PCR was the method, and the copy in TCRdb shows in-frame clones only, minus some. The sample lists around 430,000 clones, approximately 28% occurring once. Sequenced input: naive CD4+ T cells from blood. These receptor sequences come from a man in his late teens or twenties in good health.

V usage is TRBV29-1 and J usage is TRBJ2-1; 7 positions match TRBD1. The V gene's germline CDR1 is SQVTM and CDR2 ANQGSEA. Germline trimming cut 6 bases from V and 5 bases from J; bases unmatched to any gene: 13. The CDR3 covers 15 residues. For the CDR3, the DNA is TGCAGCGTCCAAACCCGGACAGGCGCCGACAATGAGCAGTTCTTC. Translated, it gives CSVQTRTGADNEQFF.

In its sample, this clone was seen a few times. The chain couples TRBV25-1 to TRBJ1-3; the D is unclear. The V end lost 5 bases, the J end lost 3 bases, and 11 bases lay between the germline ends. CDR3 size: 14 residues. Germline-derived CDR1 and CDR2 are MGHDK and SYGVNS. The CDR3 DNA sequence: TGTGCCAGCAGTCCCGGAGGGCTTGGAAACACCATATATTTT. Its translation: CASSPGGLGNTIYF.

The chain joins TRBV7-6 to TRBJ2-5; D is uncertain. The CDR3 spans 13 residues. V lost 5 bases, J lost 5 bases, and 12 bases lay in between. Germline V lookup: CDR1 SGHVS, CDR2 FNYEAQ. CDR3 nucleotide sequence: TGTGCCAGCAGCCTTCGGTGGGCCGAGACCCAGTACTTC. Translated: CASSLRWAETQYF.

This clone has a handful of counts. V gene TRBV4-3 combines with J gene TRBJ2-3; 11 nucleotides match TRBD2. The CDR3 is made up of 17 amino acids. The V gene's germline CDR1 is LGHNA and CDR2 YSLEER. V was pared by 0 bases and J by 4 bases, with 6 bases of the junction left unmatched. DNA of the CDR3: TGCGCCAGCAGCCAAGAAGTCCTAGCGGGAGGCGCAGATACGCAGTATTTT. This codes for CASSQEVLAGGADTQYF.

The rearrangement links TRBV30 to TRBJ1-2; D not certain. V was pared by 0 bases and J by 5 bases, with 19 bases between. The CDR3 covers 16 residues. The germline gives CDR1 GTSNPN, CDR2 SVGIG (reference sequence). The CDR3 DNA follows: TGTGCCTGGAGTGTAGCGGGGAACAGCGGGGATTATGGCTACACCTTC. It translates to CAWSVAGNSGDYGYTF.

This clone was seen more than once but under ten times. The CDR3 DNA reads as TGTGCCAGCAGTGATCGTCTACTAACCTACGAGCAGTACTTC. It codes for CASSDRLLTYEQYF. The rearrangement links TRBV25-1 to TRBJ2-7; D unresolved. The CDR3 is 14 amino acids. Trimming stripped 3 bases from V and 2 bases from J, with 11 bases between. Germline V gene lookup returns CDR1 MGHDK and CDR2 SYGVNS.

The rearrangement links TRBV28 to TRBJ2-2; possible D gene TRBD1, 5 bases. The CDR3 covers 15 residues. V was pared by 2 bases and J by 2 bases, with 9 bases between. Germline V gene lookup returns CDR1 MDHEN and CDR2 SYDVKM. The CDR3 coding sequence is TGTGCCAGCAGTTTAGCAGGGCTAAACACCGGGGAGCTGTTTTTT. Its translation is CASSLAGLNTGELFF.

The chain recombines TRBV4-2 with TRBJ2-5, with TRBD2 identical over 12 bases. The V gene end was trimmed by 1 base and the J gene end by 0 bases; junction bases not matched to a gene: 6. Germline CDR1 LGHNA, CDR2 YNFKEQ. The CDR3 runs to 18 residues. The CDR3 nucleotides are TGTGCCAGCAGCCAAGGCCTAACTAGCGGGGGGAACCAAGAGACCCAGTACTTC. Translating gives CASSQGLTSGGNQETQYF.